These T cell receptor beta chains were read from a single sample in a study of T cell responses to AZD1222 COVID-19 vaccine. Sequencing used immunoSEQ multiplex PCR; TCRdb keeps in-frame clones, though not all of them. The repertoire has about 110,000 clones, around 90% of them found once; the top ten carry more than 9%. The sequenced sample was peripheral blood, obtained on day 0 of AZD1222 vaccination. The source of these receptors is an adult in good health. Both conserved end residues are part of each CDR3. Each record gives: D gene, clone size, J gene, V gene, CDR3 length, CDR3 protein, CDR3 DNA. D genes are given only for firm matches. The size of a clone is reported for some rows only, either as once, few or many, or as a class for expanded clones.

>.|once|TRBJ2-2|TRBV2|15
CASSEVRSNTGELFF
TGTGCCAGCAGTGAGGTTAGGTCGAACACCGGGGAGCTGTTTTTT
>.|.|TRBJ1-1|TRBV6-5|13
CASTLGLNTEAFF
TGTGCCAGCACCTTGGGACTGAACACTGAAGCTTTCTTT
>.|.|TRBJ1-2|TRBV5-1|16
CASSLSPGQKVYGYTF
TGCGCCAGCAGCTTGAGTCCCGGACAGAAAGTCTATGGCTACACCTTC
>.|once|TRBJ2-3|TRBV10-3|13
CAIWADATDTQYF
TGTGCCATCTGGGCAGACGCCACAGATACGCAGTATTTT
>.|few|TRBJ2-3|TRBV2|15
CASTGSRPYTDTQYF
TGTGCCAGCACAGGGTCTAGACCTTACACAGATACGCAGTATTTT
>.|.|TRBJ2-1|TRBV15|13
CATSARRYNEQFF
TGTGCCACCAGCGCTAGACGCTACAATGAGCAGTTCTTC
>.|.|TRBJ1-2|TRBV4-3|15
CASSQAMAGNYGYTF
TGCGCCAGCAGCCAAGCAATGGCGGGAAACTATGGCTACACCTTC
>TRBD1|.|TRBJ2-3|TRBV28|14
CASRLAGGTDTQYF
TGTGCCAGCAGGTTGGCAGGGGGAACAGATACGCAGTATTTT
>.|.|TRBJ1-6|TRBV28|15
CASSGASSYNSPLHF
TGTGCCAGCAGTGGAGCGAGCTCCTATAATTCACCCCTCCACTTT
>TRBD2|.|TRBJ2-1|TRBV10-2|13
CASRIAGGEEQFF
TGCGCCAGCAGGATAGCGGGAGGGGAGGAGCAGTTCTTC
>TRBD1|.|TRBJ1-2|TRBV19|15
CASRKIEGATGGYTF
TGTGCCAGTAGGAAAATCGAGGGGGCGACTGGAGGCTACACCTTC
>TRBD1|few|TRBJ1-1|TRBV5-1|15
CASSLGGTANTEAFF
TGCGCCAGCAGCTTGGGCGGGACAGCGAACACTGAAGCTTTCTTT
>TRBD2|.|TRBJ2-7|TRBV4-1|14
CASSPTSGPWEQYF
TGCGCCAGCAGCCCGACTAGCGGGCCCTGGGAGCAGTACTTC
>.|once|TRBJ1-1|TRBV5-1|13
CASSQAQGTEAFF
TGCGCCAGCAGCCAGGCGCAGGGTACTGAAGCTTTCTTT
>.|.|TRBJ2-7|TRBV6-5|14
CASSYFSDSYEQYF
TGTGCCAGCAGTTACTTTAGCGACTCCTACGAGCAGTACTTC
>.|.|TRBJ1-1|TRBV12-3/TRBV12-4|12
CASSFGRTEAFF
TGTGCCAGCAGTTTCGGGAGGACTGAAGCTTTCTTT
>.|.|TRBJ1-4|TRBV28|12
CASRQQGEKLFF
TGTGCCAGCAGACAACAGGGTGAAAAACTGTTTTTT
>.|once|TRBJ1-4|TRBV5-4|13
CASSLAGNEKLFF
TGTGCCAGCAGCTTGGCAGGGAATGAAAAACTGTTTTTT
>.|.|TRBJ2-3|TRBV5-4|14
CASSSGASTDTQYF
TGTGCCAGCAGCTCGGGAGCTAGCACAGATACGCAGTATTTT
>TRBD1|.|TRBJ2-3|TRBV10-3|13
CATLGQGADTQYF
TGTGCCACCCTCGGACAGGGGGCAGATACGCAGTATTTT
>TRBD1|.|TRBJ2-5|TRBV13|16
CASSLWRTGGGETQYF
TGTGCCAGCAGCTTATGGCGGACAGGGGGCGGGGAGACCCAGTACTTC
>TRBD2|.|TRBJ2-1|TRBV5-1|15
CASSLAGVSYNEQFF
TGCGCCAGCAGCTTAGCGGGAGTTTCCTACAATGAGCAGTTCTTC
>.|.|TRBJ2-2|TRBV7-7|16
CASSLAGGAHTGELFF
TGTGCTAGCAGCTTAGCTGGGGGAGCCCACACCGGGGAGCTGTTTTTT
>TRBD1|.|TRBJ1-3|TRBV2|14
CASNRGGSGNTIYF
TGTGCCAGTAACAGGGGCGGCTCTGGAAACACCATATATTTT
>TRBD1|.|TRBJ1-2|TRBV10-2|15
CASSPGTGGNYGYTF
TGCGCCAGCAGTCCCGGGACAGGGGGAAACTATGGCTACACCTTC
>TRBD2|.|TRBJ2-7|TRBV9|15
CASSVGTSGSYEQYF
TGTGCCAGCAGCGTAGGGACTAGCGGGAGCTACGAGCAGTACTTC
>TRBD1|.|TRBJ1-1|TRBV5-1|15
CASSLLQGGGTEAFF
TGCGCCAGCAGCTTGTTACAGGGGGGAGGCACTGAAGCTTTCTTT
>.|.|TRBJ2-3|TRBV4-1|17
CASSLRGESVRGDTQYF
TGCGCCAGCAGCCTACGCGGGGAGTCCGTCAGAGGAGATACGCAGTATTTT
>.|once|TRBJ2-7|TRBV2|15
CASSGRAITNYEQYF
TGTGCCAGCAGTGGGCGGGCCATTACGAACTACGAGCAGTACTTC
>TRBD1|.|TRBJ1-4|TRBV11-2|15
CASGNRGGWDEKLFF
TGTGCCAGCGGAAACAGGGGCGGGTGGGACGAAAAACTGTTTTTT
>.|.|TRBJ1-1|TRBV20-1|17
CSASTPQGLGLNTEAFF
TGCAGTGCTAGTACCCCACAGGGCTTGGGGTTGAACACTGAAGCTTTCTTT
>TRBD1|.|TRBJ1-5|TRBV27|15
CASSFGQDASQPQHF
TGTGCCAGCAGTTTCGGACAGGACGCAAGTCAGCCCCAGCATTTT
>.|.|TRBJ2-2|TRBV19|12
CASSIRSAELFF
TGTGCCAGTAGTATTAGGTCCGCGGAGCTGTTTTTT
>.|.|TRBJ2-7|TRBV6-1|16
CASSDAGGGRSYEQYF
TGTGCCAGCAGTGATGCGGGTGGGGGTAGGAGCTACGAGCAGTACTTC
>.|.|TRBJ1-5|TRBV4-1|15
CASSQDIVSNQPQHF
TGCGCCAGCAGCCAAGATATCGTAAGCAATCAGCCCCAGCATTTT
>TRBD2|.|TRBJ2-1|TRBV7-9|15
CASSSGLAGYNEQFF
TGTGCCAGCAGCTCTGGACTAGCGGGTTACAATGAGCAGTTCTTC
>.|.|TRBJ2-7|TRBV11-3|12
CASSSSGYEQYF
TGTGCCAGCAGCTCGTCTGGGTACGAGCAGTACTTC
>TRBD1|.|TRBJ2-7|TRBV20-1|13
CSASPRGRYEQYF
TGCAGTGCTAGTCCCAGGGGGCGTTACGAGCAGTACTTC
>.|.|TRBJ2-1|TRBV15|12
CATSRWDNEQFF
TGTGCCACCAGCAGATGGGACAATGAGCAGTTCTTC
>.|.|TRBJ1-3|TRBV14|15
CASSILGSPGNTIYF
TGTGCCAGCAGCATCCTGGGGTCCCCTGGAAACACCATATATTTT